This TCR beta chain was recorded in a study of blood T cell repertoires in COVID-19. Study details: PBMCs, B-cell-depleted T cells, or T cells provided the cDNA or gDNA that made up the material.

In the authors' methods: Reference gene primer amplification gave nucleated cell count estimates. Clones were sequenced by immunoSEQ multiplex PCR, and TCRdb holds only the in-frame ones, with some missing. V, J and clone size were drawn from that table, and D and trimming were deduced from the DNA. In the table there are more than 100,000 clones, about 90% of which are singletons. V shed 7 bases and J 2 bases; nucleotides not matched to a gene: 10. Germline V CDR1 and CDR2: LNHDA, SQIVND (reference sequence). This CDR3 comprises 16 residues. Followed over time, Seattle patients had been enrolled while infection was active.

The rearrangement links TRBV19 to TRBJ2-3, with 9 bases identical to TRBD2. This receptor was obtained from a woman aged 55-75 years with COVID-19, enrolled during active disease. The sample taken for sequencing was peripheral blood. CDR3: CASKRQLAGATDTQYF. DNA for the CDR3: TGTGCCAGTAAAAGGCAATTAGCGGGGGCCACAGATACGCAGTATTTT.